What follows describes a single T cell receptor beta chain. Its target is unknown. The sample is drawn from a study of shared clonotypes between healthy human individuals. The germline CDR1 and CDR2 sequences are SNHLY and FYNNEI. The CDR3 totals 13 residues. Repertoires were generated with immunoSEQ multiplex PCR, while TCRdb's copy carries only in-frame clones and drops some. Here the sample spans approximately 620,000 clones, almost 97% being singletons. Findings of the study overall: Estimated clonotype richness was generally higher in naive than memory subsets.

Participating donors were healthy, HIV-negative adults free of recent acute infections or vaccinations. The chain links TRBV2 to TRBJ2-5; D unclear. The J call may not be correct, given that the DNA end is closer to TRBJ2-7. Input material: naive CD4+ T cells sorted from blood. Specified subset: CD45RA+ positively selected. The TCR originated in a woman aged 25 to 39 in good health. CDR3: CASLNEPSYEQYF. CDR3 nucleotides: TGTGCCAGCCTAAACGAACCCTCCTACGAGCAGTACTTC.